Reported below is one TCR beta chain. Its antigen is currently not known. One end of the junction varies from germline; a read error may be responsible. Receptor libraries were prepared by the immunoSEQ multiplex PCR assay. DNA from the cultured and isolated CD4+ T cells underwent TCR beta CDR3 sequencing. Per the authors' processing: Non-productive TCR sequences were removed and reads were trimmed to the CDR3 region, keeping CDR3s of at least 7 amino acids. Antigen-specific clonotypes were identified using the MANAFEST web app by comparison of expansion in peptide wells against reference cultures. Positive clones required FDR<0.05 expansion versus reference and all other wells, odds ratio above 5, and frequency above 0.1% in two replicate wells. Clonotypes significantly expanded in SARS-CoV-2 spike wells and in at least one common cold coronavirus spike condition were defined as cross-reactive. CDR3 similarity was assessed by Levenshtein distance using the stringdist R package, and unrooted trees were constructed with ape in R 3.6.1. Here the immuneACCESS table is served through TCRdb, limited to in-frame sequences with V and J called. Missing clones are a known gap in these copies; in checked studies unresolved V genes cover under half, and the rest lacks a known reason. The V and J calls and clone size were taken over from that table, and D and trimming were inferred from the DNA. The sample table holds under 40,000 clones, of which roughly 70% were seen once. The ten most abundant clones make up about 4% of the sample.

There are 14 amino acids in the CDR3, from cysteine to phenylalanine inclusive. The entry retains the CDR3 DNA only, 42 bases that are in frame from base 1. CDR1 and CDR2, looked up from the germline V gene, are MNHNS and SASEGT. The data are from a study of vaccination effects on CD4 cells after COVID-19 (dated by TCRdb to between 2021 and 2022). Regarding the study in general: The ViraFEST assay stimulated PBMC with viral peptide pools and then used TCR sequencing to identify antigen-specific CD4+ T cell clonotypes by expansion. Cultures from other donors in the study were sequenced with the Oncomine TCR Beta short-read assay on an Illumina iSeq 100. Each participant received two doses of an mRNA SARS-CoV-2 vaccine, either BNT162b2 or mRNA-1273. In both COVID-19 convalescent patients and infection-naive vaccine recipients, the study compared SARS-CoV-2 spike-specific CD4+ TCR repertoires from before mRNA vaccination with those from after it. The full study included ten to eleven COVID-19 convalescent patients and several SARS-CoV-2-naive healthy vaccine recipients. Each well held 1.5 million to 2 million PBMC cultured in IMDM containing around 5.1% human AB serum, about 10 IU/ml IL-2 and gentamicin, along with about 9.3 ug/ml peptides. The investigation overall reported the following: The study was limited by a small number of convalescent patients, and early post-infection timepoints were lacking. Marked clonal contraction was observed in both infection-induced and vaccine-induced clones at late post-vaccination timepoints, consistent with waning T cell responses. In healthy vaccine recipients, vaccine-induced clones were almost all SARS-CoV-2 mono-reactive, with only 1 of 255 being cross-reactive with common cold coronaviruses.

After approximately 11 days of culture, CD4+ T cells were isolated with the EasySep CD4+ T cell isolation kit. None of the healthy vaccine recipients had a prior SARS-CoV-2 infection, which was confirmed by nucleocapsid antibody tests that came back negative both before and after vaccination. Half of the culture medium was replaced with fresh IL-2-containing medium on days 3 and 7. Unless noted otherwise, every peptide stimulation condition was grown in triplicate wells. PBMC were separated from whole blood using Ficoll-Paque Plus gradient centrifugation and were then either cryopreserved at -140C or used fresh. The QIAamp micro DNA kit was used to extract genomic DNA from the cultured CD4+ T cells.

The source is a human donor who received a COVID-19 vaccine. Specimen: CD4+ T cells from PBMCs cultured without peptide, collected before COVID-19 vaccination. Here the chain combines TRBV6-1 and TRBJ2-5, with an unclear D gene assignment. The nucleotides are TGTGCCAGCAATGAACAGTCCAACCAAGAGACCCAGTACTTC. Its amino acids are CASNEQSNQETQYF.